These 29 T cell receptor beta chains share one sample of origin, sequenced in a study of T cell responses to AZD1222 COVID-19 vaccine (dated by TCRdb to the early 2020s). Library method: the immunoSEQ multiplex PCR assay. This is the immuneACCESS table as TCRdb keeps it, with only in-frame sequences that have V and J called. A part of the clones is gone; compared with another copy, unresolved V genes explain less than half, and the rest is unexplained. A total of just over 8,000 clones appear in this sample, roughly 88% of them only once. The ten largest clones take up about 7.7% of the sample. The time point label of this sample denotes: about 28 days (+/-7) after the second vaccine dose. The specimen comprised peripheral blood, sampled 28 days after the second AZD1222 dose. These receptors were taken from an adult who received the AZD1222 COVID-19 vaccine.

As regards this clone: Sequence at one end of the junction differs from germline and may be a read error. This sequence joins TRBV7-2 and TRBJ1-5; 9 nucleotides agree with TRBD1. Germline V gene lookup returns CDR1 SGHTA and CDR2 FQGNSA. The CDR3 has 18 amino acids. For the CDR3, the DNA is TGTGCCAGCAGCCTAGCTGCGGACAGGGGAGTGGGCAATCAGCCCCAGCATTTT. Residues: CASSLAADRGVGNQPQHF.

The chain couples TRBV5-6 to TRBJ1-2; D not certain. The germline V gene has CDR1 SGHDT and CDR2 YYEEEE. There are 15 residues in the CDR3. Trimming took off 4 bases at V and 7 bases at J, with 20 bases between the two ends. CDR3 sequence: CASSPTTASESGYTF. CDR3 nucleotides: TGTGCCAGCAGCCCCACCACCGCCTCGGAGAGTGGCTACACCTTC.

This chain links TRBV28 with TRBJ2-7; no definite D call. Trimming pared 3 bases from V and 0 bases from J, leaving 6 bases between. The CDR3 has 13 amino acids. The germline V gene encodes CDR1 MDHEN and CDR2 SYDVKM. CDR3 bases: TGTGCCAGCAGTTTGTCCCCCTCCTACGAGCAGTACTTC. Encoded protein: CASSLSPSYEQYF.

The chain is built from TRBV5-1 and TRBJ2-2; D ambiguous. This CDR3 contains 15 residues. The germline V gene encodes CDR1 SGHRS and CDR2 YFSETQ. Trimming stripped 0 bases from V and 6 bases from J, with 12 bases between. The CDR3 loop reads CASSLDTYSAGELFF. CDR3 sequence (DNA): TGCGCCAGCAGCTTGGACACCTACTCGGCCGGGGAGCTGTTTTTT. The full variable domain, in which reference TRBV5-1 and TRBJ2-2 provide the parts outside the CDR3, is KAGVTQTPRYLIKTRGQQVTLSCSPISGHRSVSWYQQTPGQGLQFLFEYFSETQRNKGNFPGRFSGRQFSNSRSEMNVSTLELGDSALYLCASSLDTYSAGELFFGEGSRLTVL.

The chain couples TRBV24-1 to TRBJ2-7; the match to TRBD1 covers 7 bases. V was pared by 3 bases and J by 1 base, with 2 bases of the junction left unmatched. The CDR3 is made up of 14 amino acids. Germline V gene sequence: CDR1 KGHDR, CDR2 SFDVKD. CDR3 sequence (DNA): TGTGCCACCAGTGATCCGGGACAGTCCTACGAGCAGTACTTC. Translated: CATSDPGQSYEQYF.

The chain recombines TRBV10-3 with TRBJ1-3; maybe TRBD1 (6 bases). The V and J ends lost 4 bases and 4 bases respectively, with 14 bases between them. Germline V gives CDR1 ENHRY, CDR2 SYGVKD. This CDR3 has 15 residues. DNA of the CDR3: TGTGCCATCAGTGCTCAGGCAGGGGTGGGAAACACCATATATTTT. Encoded protein: CAISAQAGVGNTIYF.

In this sample, this clone turned up once. The CDR3 DNA is TGTGCCAGCAGCCAACGCGAGCGGCTCCAAGAGACCCAGTACTTC. The encoded protein is CASSQRERLQETQYF. The chain recombines TRBV3-1 (or the pseudogene TRBV3-2) with TRBJ2-5; weak D call: TRBD2 (5 bases). This CDR3 has 15 residues. From germline, CDR1 is LGHDT and CDR2 YNNKEL (reference sequence). V was pared by 2 bases and J by 1 base, with 11 bases between.

This chain links TRBV9 with TRBJ1-6, with a possible D match to TRBD1 (5 bases). CDR3 length: 14 amino acids. V was cut by 4 bases and J by 10 bases, with 15 bases left in between. The V gene's germline CDR1 is SGDLS and CDR2 YYNGEE. Here the CDR3 DNA reads TGTGCCAGCAGCCGTGGGGCTGACGAATCACCCCTCCACTTT. Its translation is CASSRGADESPLHF. Filled out from reference TRBV9 and TRBJ1-6, the complete variable domain reads DSGVTQTPKHLITATGQRVTLRCSPRSGDLSVYWYQQSLDQGLQFLIQYYNGEERAKGNILERFSAQQFPDLHSELNLSSLELGDSALYFCASSRGADESPLHFGNGTRLTVT.

The chain carries TRBV7-2 and TRBJ1-1, with D unresolved. The CDR3 covers 14 residues. V lost 4 bases, J lost 4 bases, and 13 bases lay in between. CDR1 and CDR2 from the germline V gene are SGHTA and FQGNSA. CDR3 protein: CASSSDPGSTEAFF. The CDR3, as DNA: TGTGCCAGCAGCTCCGATCCGGGGTCCACTGAAGCTTTCTTT.

This chain joins TRBV4-3 and TRBJ2-6, with 7 positions matching TRBD1. Germline loops: CDR1 LGHNA, CDR2 YSLEER. V shed 4 bases, J shed 1 base, and the junction held 4 bases outside the gene matches. CDR3 length: 16 residues. The DNA of the CDR3 is TGCGCCAGCAGCCCCCGACAGGGTTCTGGGGCCAACGTCCTGACTTTC. This translates into CASSPRQGSGANVLTF.

The CDR3 coding sequence is TGTGCCAGCAGTACCTCTCCAGGCTATGGCTACACCTTC. Translated, it gives CASSTSPGYGYTF. The V gene is TRBV6-5, the J gene TRBJ1-2; D not resolved. V was cut by 5 bases and J by 4 bases, with 11 bases left in between. The CDR3 length is 13 residues. Germline values: CDR1 MNHEY, CDR2 SVGAGI.

V gene TRBV7-6 combines with J gene TRBJ2-1; 10 positions agree with TRBD2. V lost 2 bases to trimming and J lost 0 bases; unmatched junction nucleotides: 7. The CDR3 covers 18 residues. Per germline, CDR1 SGHVS and CDR2 FNYEAQ. The CDR3 nucleotides read TGTGCCAGCAGCTTAATGGTGGGACTAGCGAACTCCTACAATGAGCAGTTCTTC. It encodes CASSLMVGLANSYNEQFF.

This clone was seen only a few times. The chain employs TRBV7-9 and TRBJ1-4; 9 bases agree with TRBD1. The V gene's germline CDR1 is SEHNR and CDR2 FQNEAQ (reference sequence). The CDR3 spans 14 residues. Unmatched junction bases numbered 4, after V lost 5 bases and J lost 6 bases. The DNA of the CDR3 is TGTGCCAGCAGCGACCGGGACAGGGATGAAAAACTGTTTTTT. Translating it yields CASSDRDRDEKLFF.

The chain joins TRBV21-1 to TRBJ1-2; no DNA check was done on the table's D call, TRBD1. TRBV21-1 is marked as a pseudogene. The CDR3 consists of 18 residues. CDR3 nucleotides: TGTGCCAGCAGCAAATTTGAGGACAGGGGAATGCTCTGGTCCGGCTACACCTTC. Its protein is CASSKFEDRGMLWSGYTF.

To note about this clone: Other DNA sequences in this specimen translate into the identical CDR3. This chain links TRBV18 with TRBJ1-5, with D unresolved. Trimming cost V 2 bases and J 0 bases, with 2 bases left between them. The length of the CDR3 is 13 residues. CDR1 KGHSH and CDR2 LQKENI come from the germline V gene. This chain's CDR3 is CASSPDSNQPQHF. CDR3 nucleotides: TGTGCCAGCTCACCAGATAGCAATCAGCCCCAGCATTTT.

This clone was detected once. The V call is TRBV5-3, the J call TRBJ1-5; TRBD1 aligns across 9 bases. TRBV5-3 has ORF status, its function being uncertain. CDR3 size: 15 residues. With V trimmed by 3 bases and J by 7 bases, 8 bases remained unmatched. This chain's CDR3 is CARSSRTGDFQPQHF. Written as DNA, the CDR3 is TGTGCCAGAAGCTCGAGGACAGGGGATTTCCAGCCCCAGCATTTT.

The rearrangement joins TRBV28 to TRBJ2-5; D may be TRBD1 (6 bases). This CDR3 spans 12 amino acids. Trimming pared 10 bases from V and 0 bases from J, leaving 9 bases between. Germline CDR1 and CDR2: MDHEN and SYDVKM. CDR3 region: CATEGDQETQYF. The CDR3, as DNA: TGTGCCACCGAGGGGGACCAAGAGACCCAGTACTTC.

The rearrangement joins TRBV12-3 or TRBV12-4 to TRBJ2-1, with D tentatively TRBD1 (6 bases). V was clipped by 6 bases and J by 9 bases, with 9 bases between them. The CDR3 spans 11 residues. CDR3 DNA sequence: TGTGCCAGCAGGCTACAGGGTGAGCAGTTCTTC. This codes for CASRLQGEQFF.

Only a few counts were recorded for this clone. The genes are TRBV28 and TRBJ2-7; D tentatively fits TRBD1 or TRBD2 (5 bases each). The germline gives CDR1 MDHEN, CDR2 SYDVKM. V lost 3 bases, J lost 6 bases, and 12 bases lay in between. This CDR3 has 13 amino acids. CDR3 DNA: TGTGCCAGCAGTTTGCCCCCTGGGGGCGAGCAGTACTTC. This sequence encodes CASSLPPGGEQYF.

Remarks on this clone: This likely comes from a read error, as the CDR3 has no conserved phenylalanine or tryptophan at its end. The chain joins TRBV6-6 to TRBJ2-7, with D maybe TRBD2 (6 bases). Per germline, CDR1 MNHNY and CDR2 SVGAGI (reference sequence). Trimming shortened V by 6 bases and J by 0 bases, and 9 bases separated the two germline ends. The length of the CDR3 is 13 residues. The CDR3 protein is CASRVAVSYEQYL. The CDR3 DNA sequence: TGTGCCAGCAGGGTAGCGGTCTCCTACGAGCAGTACTTA.

This clone was counted between two and nine times. The rearrangement uses TRBV6-1 and TRBJ1-2; 7 nucleotides line up with TRBD1. J lost 0 bases, V lost 2 bases, and 3 bases had no gene match. This CDR3 spans 15 amino acids. The germline CDR1 and CDR2 sequences are MNHNS and SASEGT. DNA for the CDR3: TGTGCCAGCAGTGAACTGACAGGGCCTAACTATGGCTACACCTTC. It translates to CASSELTGPNYGYTF.

This chain links TRBV2 with TRBJ1-5; TRBD1 is a possible D gene (6 bases). The V end lost 7 bases, the J end lost 6 bases, and 16 bases lay between the germline ends. The CDR3 is 14 amino acids. Germline V lookup: CDR1 SNHLY, CDR2 FYNNEI. The CDR3 protein is CASTMGGATQPQHF. CDR3 DNA: TGTGCCAGCACCATGGGGGGGGCGACTCAGCCCCAGCATTTT.

The chain is built from TRBV6-2 or TRBV6-3 and TRBJ1-6; 9 bases line up with TRBD1. Germline V lookup: CDR1 MNHEY, CDR2 SVGEGT. This CDR3 has 17 residues. The V gene end was trimmed by 3 bases and the J gene end by 2 bases; junction bases not matched to a gene: 5. The CDR3 loop reads CASSYYGTGTYNSPLHF. CDR3 coding DNA: TGTGCCAGCAGTTATTACGGGACAGGGACCTATAATTCACCCCTCCACTTT.

The V gene is TRBV11-3, the J gene TRBJ2-5, with D unclear. There are 13 residues in the CDR3. Trimming stripped 5 bases from V and 5 bases from J, with 12 bases between. CDR1 SGHNT and CDR2 YENEEA come from the germline V gene. The DNA of the CDR3 is TGTGCCAGCAGCGCCTCCGGCACGGAGACCCAGTACTTC. Translation gives CASSASGTETQYF.

This clone was recorded once. V usage is TRBV20-1 and J usage is TRBJ2-7; D is uncertain. Germline CDR1 reads DFQATT; CDR2 reads SNEGSKA (reference sequence). V shed 3 bases and J shed 2 bases, with 11 bases lying between them. The CDR3 totals 13 residues. The CDR3 nucleotides read TGCAGTGCTAGTGTGGGTAGAACCTACGAGCAGTACTTC. It yields the protein CSASVGRTYEQYF.

This clone was observed a few times. V is TRBV5-1 and J is TRBJ2-3, with 8 positions matching TRBD1. After removal of 2 bases from V and 4 bases from J, the junction contained 3 bases not matched to a gene. The CDR3 sequence is 14 residues long. Germline V gene lookup returns CDR1 SGHRS and CDR2 YFSETQ. In DNA form, the CDR3 reads TGCGCCAGCAGCTTTGGACAGGGTTCAGATACGCAGTATTTT. Its translation is CASSFGQGSDTQYF.

This chain uses TRBV9 with TRBJ2-7; 9 bases agree with TRBD2. Germline CDR1 SGDLS, CDR2 YYNGEE. The CDR3 covers 15 residues. Unmatched junction bases numbered 12, after V lost 5 bases and J lost 6 bases. The CDR3 sequence: CASSAFSGSFSEQYF. CDR3 DNA sequence: TGTGCCAGCAGTGCCTTTAGCGGGAGTTTCTCCGAGCAGTACTTC.

CDR3 nucleotide sequence: TGTGCCAGCAGAGCGGGACAGGCGAACTATGGCTACACCTTC. It codes for CASRAGQANYGYTF. V is TRBV2 and J is TRBJ1-2; 8 bases line up with TRBD1. CDR3 length: 14 residues. The germline gives CDR1 SNHLY, CDR2 FYNNEI. Germline trimming cut 6 bases from V and 2 bases from J; bases unmatched to any gene: 5.

The genes are TRBV7-2 and TRBJ1-6, with a possible D match to TRBD1 (5 bases). The CDR3 has 17 amino acids. Per germline, CDR1 SGHTA and CDR2 FQGNSA. V was pared by 1 base and J by 9 bases, with 19 bases between. CDR3 sequence: CASSLGRQMGFISPLHF. CDR3 nucleotides: TGTGCCAGCAGCTTAGGGCGACAGATGGGCTTCATTTCACCCCTCCACTTT.